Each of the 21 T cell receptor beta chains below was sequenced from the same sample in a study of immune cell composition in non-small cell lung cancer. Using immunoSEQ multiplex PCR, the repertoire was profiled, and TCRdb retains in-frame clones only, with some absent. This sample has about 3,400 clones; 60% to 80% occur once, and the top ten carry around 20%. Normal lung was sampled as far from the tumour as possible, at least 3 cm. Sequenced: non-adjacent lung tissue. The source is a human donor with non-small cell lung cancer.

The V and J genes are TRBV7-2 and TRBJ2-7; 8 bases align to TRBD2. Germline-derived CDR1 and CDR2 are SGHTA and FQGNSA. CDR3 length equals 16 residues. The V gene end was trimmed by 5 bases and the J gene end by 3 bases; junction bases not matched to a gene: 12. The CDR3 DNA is TGTGCCAGCAGCCTGGCGGGGGGCCCCACTATCTACGAGCAGTACTTC. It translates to CASSLAGGPTIYEQYF. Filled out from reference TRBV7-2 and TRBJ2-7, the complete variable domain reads GAGVSQSPSNKVTEKGKDVELRCDPISGHTALYWYRQSLGQGLEFLIYFQGNSAPDKSGLPSDRFSAERTGGSVSTLTIQRTQQEDSAVYLCASSLAGGPTIYEQYFGPGTRLTVT.

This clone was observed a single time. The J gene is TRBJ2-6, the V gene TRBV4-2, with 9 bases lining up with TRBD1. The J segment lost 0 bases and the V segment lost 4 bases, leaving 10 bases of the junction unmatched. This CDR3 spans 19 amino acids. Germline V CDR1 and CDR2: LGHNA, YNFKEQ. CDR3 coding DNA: TGTGCCAGCAGCCGGAGGTCCGGGACAGGGCTCTCTGGGGCCAACGTCCTGACTTTC. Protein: CASSRRSGTGLSGANVLTF.

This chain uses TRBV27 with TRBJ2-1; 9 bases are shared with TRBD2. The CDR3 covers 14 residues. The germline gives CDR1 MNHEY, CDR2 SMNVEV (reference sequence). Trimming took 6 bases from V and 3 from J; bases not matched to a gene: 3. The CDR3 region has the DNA TGTGCCAGCAGCGTAGCGGGAGTCTACAATGAGCAGTTCTTC. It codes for CASSVAGVYNEQFF.

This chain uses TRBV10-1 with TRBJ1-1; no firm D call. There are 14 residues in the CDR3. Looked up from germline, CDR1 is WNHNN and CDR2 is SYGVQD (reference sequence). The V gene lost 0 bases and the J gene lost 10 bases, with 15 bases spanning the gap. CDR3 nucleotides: TGCGCCAGCAGTGAGTCAAAACAGTCCGAGGGAGCTTTCTTT. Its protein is CASSESKQSEGAFF.

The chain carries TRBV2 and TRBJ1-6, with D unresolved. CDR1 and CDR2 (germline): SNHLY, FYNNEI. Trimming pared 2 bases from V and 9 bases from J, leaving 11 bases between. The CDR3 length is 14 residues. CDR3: CASSESGRGSPLHF. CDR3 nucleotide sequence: TGTGCCAGCAGTGAATCAGGACGGGGTTCACCCCTCCACTTT.

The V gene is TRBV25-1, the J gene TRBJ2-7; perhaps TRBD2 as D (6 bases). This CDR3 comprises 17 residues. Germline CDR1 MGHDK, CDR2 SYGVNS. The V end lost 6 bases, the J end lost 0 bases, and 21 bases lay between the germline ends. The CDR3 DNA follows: TGTGCCAGCAGCCCCGGGAGAGGCCAGCCTGCCTCCTACGAGCAGTACTTC. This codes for CASSPGRGQPASYEQYF.

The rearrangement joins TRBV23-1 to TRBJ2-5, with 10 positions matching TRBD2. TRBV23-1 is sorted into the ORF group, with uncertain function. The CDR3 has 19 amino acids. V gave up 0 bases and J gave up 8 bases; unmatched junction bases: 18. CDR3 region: CASSQSSLAGAPPAPTQYF. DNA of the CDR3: TGCGCCAGCAGTCAATCGAGTCTAGCGGGAGCACCCCCGGCCCCCACCCAGTACTTC.

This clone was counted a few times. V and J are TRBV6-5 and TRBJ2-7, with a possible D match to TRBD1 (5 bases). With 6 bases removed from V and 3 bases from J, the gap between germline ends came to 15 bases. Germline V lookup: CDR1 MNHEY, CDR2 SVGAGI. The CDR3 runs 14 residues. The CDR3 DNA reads TGTGCCAGCAGGAGAGTGCAGGGCCTCTACGAGCAGTACTTC. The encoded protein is CASRRVQGLYEQYF.

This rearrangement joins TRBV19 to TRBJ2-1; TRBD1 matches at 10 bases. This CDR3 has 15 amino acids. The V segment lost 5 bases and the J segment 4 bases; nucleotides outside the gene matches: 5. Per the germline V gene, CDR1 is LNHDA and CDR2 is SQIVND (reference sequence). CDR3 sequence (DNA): TGTGCCAGTAGTCCCCGGGACAGGGGATACAATGAGCAGTTCTTC. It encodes CASSPRDRGYNEQFF. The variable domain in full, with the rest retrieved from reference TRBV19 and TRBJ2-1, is DGGITQSPKYLFRKEGQNVTLSCEQNLNHDAMYWYRQDPGQGLRLIYYSQIVNDFQKGDIAEGYSVSREKKESFPLTVTSAQKNPTAFYLCASSPRDRGYNEQFFGPGTRLTVL.

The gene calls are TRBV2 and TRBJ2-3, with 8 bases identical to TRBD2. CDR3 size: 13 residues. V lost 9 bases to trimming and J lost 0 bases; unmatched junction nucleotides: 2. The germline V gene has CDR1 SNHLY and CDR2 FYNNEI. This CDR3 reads CARTSASTDTQYF. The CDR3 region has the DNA TGTGCCAGGACTAGCGCAAGCACAGATACGCAGTATTTT.

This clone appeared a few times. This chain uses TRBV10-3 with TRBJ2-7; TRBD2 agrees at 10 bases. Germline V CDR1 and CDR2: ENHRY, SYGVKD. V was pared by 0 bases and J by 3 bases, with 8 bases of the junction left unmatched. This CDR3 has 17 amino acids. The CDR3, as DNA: TGTGCCATCAGTGAGTCGGGAGCGGGGGGGCAATACTACGAGCAGTACTTC. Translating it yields CAISESGAGGQYYEQYF.

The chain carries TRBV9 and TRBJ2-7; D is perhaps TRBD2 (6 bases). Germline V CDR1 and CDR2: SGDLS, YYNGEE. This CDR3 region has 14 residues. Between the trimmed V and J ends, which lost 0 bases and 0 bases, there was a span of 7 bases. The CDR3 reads CASSVDGGSYEQYF. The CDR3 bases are TGTGCCAGCAGCGTAGACGGGGGCTCCTACGAGCAGTACTTC.

CDR3 residues: CASSPGKRGFRETQYF. Here the CDR3 DNA reads TGTGCCAGCTCACCGGGGAAGCGGGGGTTCCGAGAGACCCAGTACTTC. V gene TRBV18 combines with J gene TRBJ2-5; 8 bases fit TRBD2. The V gene end was trimmed by 3 bases and the J gene end by 4 bases; junction bases not matched to a gene: 10. This CDR3 region has 16 residues. Looked up from germline, CDR1 is KGHSH and CDR2 is LQKENI.

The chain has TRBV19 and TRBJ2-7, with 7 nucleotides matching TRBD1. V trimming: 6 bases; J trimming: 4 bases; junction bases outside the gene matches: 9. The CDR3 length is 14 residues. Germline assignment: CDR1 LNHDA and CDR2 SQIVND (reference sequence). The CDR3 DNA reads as TGTGCCAGTAGCCAAACAGGGGTAGGGTACGAGCAGTACTTC. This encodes CASSQTGVGYEQYF.

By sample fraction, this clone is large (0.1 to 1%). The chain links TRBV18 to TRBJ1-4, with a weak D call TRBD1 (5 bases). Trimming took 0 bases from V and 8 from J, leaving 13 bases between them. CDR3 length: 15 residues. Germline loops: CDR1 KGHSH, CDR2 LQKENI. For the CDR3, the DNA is TGTGCCAGCTCACCACCGGCAGGGTCGAGAGAAAAACTGTTTTTT. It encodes CASSPPAGSREKLFF.

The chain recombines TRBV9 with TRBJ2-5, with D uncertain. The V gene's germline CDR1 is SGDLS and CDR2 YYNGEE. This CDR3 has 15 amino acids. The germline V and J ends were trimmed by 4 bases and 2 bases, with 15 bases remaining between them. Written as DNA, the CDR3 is TGTGCCAGCAGCTCAAACCAGGCCTTACAAGAGACCCAGTACTTC. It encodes CASSSNQALQETQYF.

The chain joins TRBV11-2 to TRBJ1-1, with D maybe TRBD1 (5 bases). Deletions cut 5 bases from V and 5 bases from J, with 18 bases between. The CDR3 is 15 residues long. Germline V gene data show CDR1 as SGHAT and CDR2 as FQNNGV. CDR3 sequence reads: CASSLGAELGTEAFF. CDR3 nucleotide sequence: TGTGCCAGCAGCCTAGGGGCAGAGCTTGGGACTGAAGCTTTCTTT.

As DNA, the CDR3 is TGTGCCAGCAGCTTTTCTCGCTCGAGGGAGACCCAGTACTTC. Protein sequence: CASSFSRSRETQYF. V gene TRBV7-2 combines with J gene TRBJ2-5, with D unresolved. V was trimmed by 3 bases and J by 5 bases, leaving 13 bases between them. Germline CDR1 and CDR2: SGHTA and FQGNSA. The length of the CDR3 is 14 residues.

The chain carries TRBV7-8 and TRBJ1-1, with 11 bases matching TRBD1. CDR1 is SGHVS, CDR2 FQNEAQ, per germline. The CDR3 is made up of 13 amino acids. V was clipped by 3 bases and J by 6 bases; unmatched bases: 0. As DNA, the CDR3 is TGTGCCAGCAGCTTGGGACAGGGGGCTGAAGCTTTCTTT. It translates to CASSLGQGAEAFF.

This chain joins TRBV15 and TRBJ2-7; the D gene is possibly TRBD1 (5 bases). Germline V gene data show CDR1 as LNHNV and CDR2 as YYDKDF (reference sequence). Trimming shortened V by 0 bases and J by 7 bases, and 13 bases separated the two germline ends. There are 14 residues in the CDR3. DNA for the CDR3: TGTGCCACCAGCAGAGATACGGGTTCAGGGGAGCAGTACTTC. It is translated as CATSRDTGSGEQYF.

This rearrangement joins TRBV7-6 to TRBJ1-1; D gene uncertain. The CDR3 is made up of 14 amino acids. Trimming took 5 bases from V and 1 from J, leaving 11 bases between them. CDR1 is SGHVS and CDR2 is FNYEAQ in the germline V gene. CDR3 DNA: TGTGCCAGCAGCCCGACTCCCGAGAACACTGAAGCTTTCTTT. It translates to CASSPTPENTEAFF.